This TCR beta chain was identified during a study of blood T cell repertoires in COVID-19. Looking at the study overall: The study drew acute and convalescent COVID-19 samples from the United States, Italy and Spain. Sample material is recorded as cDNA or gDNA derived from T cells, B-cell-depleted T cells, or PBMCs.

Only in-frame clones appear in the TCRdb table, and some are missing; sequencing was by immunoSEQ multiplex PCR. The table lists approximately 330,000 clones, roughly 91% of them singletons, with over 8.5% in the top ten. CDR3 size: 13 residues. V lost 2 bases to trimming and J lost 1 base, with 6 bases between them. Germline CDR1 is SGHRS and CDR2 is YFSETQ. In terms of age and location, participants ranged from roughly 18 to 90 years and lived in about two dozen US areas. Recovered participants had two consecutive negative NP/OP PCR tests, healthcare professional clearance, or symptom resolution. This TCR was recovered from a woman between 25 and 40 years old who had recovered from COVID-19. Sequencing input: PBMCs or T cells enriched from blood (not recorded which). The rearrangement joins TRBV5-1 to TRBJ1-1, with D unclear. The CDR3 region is CASSLQKNTEAFF. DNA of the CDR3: TGCGCCAGCAGCTTACAGAAGAACACTGAAGCTTTCTTT.